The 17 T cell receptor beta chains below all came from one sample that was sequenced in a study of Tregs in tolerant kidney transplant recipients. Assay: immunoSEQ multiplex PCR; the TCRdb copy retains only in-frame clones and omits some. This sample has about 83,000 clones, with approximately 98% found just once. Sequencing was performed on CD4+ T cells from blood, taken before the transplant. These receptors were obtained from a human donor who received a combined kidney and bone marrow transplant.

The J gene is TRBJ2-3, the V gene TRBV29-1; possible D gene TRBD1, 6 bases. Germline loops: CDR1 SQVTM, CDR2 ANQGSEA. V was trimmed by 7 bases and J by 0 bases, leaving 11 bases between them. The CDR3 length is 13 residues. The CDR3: CSGTASSTDTQYF. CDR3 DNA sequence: TGCAGCGGGACAGCGTCTAGCACAGATACGCAGTATTTT.

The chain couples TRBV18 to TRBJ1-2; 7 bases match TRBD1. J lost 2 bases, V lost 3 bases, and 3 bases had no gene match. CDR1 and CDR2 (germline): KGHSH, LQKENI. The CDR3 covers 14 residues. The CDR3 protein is CASSPGQENYGYTF. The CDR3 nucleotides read TGTGCCAGCTCACCCGGACAGGAAAACTATGGCTACACCTTC. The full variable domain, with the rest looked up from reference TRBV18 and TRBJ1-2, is NAGVMQNPRHLVRRRGQEARLRCSPMKGHSHVYWYRQLPEEGLKFMVYLQKENIIDESGMPKERFSAEFPKEGPSILRIQQVVRGDSAAYFCASSPGQENYGYTFGSGTRLTVV.

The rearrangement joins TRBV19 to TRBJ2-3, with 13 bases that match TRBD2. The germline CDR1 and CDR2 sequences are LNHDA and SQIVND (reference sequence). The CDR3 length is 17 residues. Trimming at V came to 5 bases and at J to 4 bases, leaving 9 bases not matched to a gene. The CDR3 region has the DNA TGTGCCAGTAGTGCCGGACTAGCGGGAGTTCGGGCAGATACGCAGTATTTT. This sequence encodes CASSAGLAGVRADTQYF.

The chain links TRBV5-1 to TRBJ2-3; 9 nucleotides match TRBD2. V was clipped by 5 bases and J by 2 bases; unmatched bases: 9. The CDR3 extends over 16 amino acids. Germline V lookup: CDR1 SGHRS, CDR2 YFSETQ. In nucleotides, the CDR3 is TGCGCCAGCAGAGCCGGGACTAGCCTCATCACAGATACGCAGTATTTT. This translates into CASRAGTSLITDTQYF. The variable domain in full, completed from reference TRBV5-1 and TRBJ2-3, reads KAGVTQTPRYLIKTRGQQVTLSCSPISGHRSVSWYQQTPGQGLQFLFEYFSETQRNKGNFPGRFSGRQFSNSRSEMNVSTLELGDSALYLCASRAGTSLITDTQYFGPGTRLTVL.

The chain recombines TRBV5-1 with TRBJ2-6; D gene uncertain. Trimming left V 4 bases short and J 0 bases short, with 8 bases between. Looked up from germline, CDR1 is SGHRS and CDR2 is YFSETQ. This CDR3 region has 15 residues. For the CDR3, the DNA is TGCGCCAGCAGCCAGGCCCCCTCTGGGGCCAACGTCCTGACTTTC. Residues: CASSQAPSGANVLTF.

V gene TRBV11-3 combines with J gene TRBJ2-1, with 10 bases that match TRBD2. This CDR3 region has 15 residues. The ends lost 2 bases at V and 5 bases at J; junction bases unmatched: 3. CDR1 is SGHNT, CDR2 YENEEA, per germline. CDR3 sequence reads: CASSLLAGDHNEQFF. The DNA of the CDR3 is TGTGCCAGCAGCTTACTAGCGGGAGATCACAATGAGCAGTTCTTC.

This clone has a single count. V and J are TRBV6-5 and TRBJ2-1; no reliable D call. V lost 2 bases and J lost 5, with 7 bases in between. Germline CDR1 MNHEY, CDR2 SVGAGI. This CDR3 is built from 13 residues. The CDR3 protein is CASSYDFHNEQFF. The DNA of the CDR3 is TGTGCCAGCAGTTACGACTTCCACAATGAGCAGTTCTTC.

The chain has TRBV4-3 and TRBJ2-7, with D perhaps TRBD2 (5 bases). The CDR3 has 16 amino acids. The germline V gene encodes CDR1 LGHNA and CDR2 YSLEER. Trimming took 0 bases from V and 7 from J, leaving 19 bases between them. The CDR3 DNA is TGCGCCAGCAGCCAAGATCCGGCGGCGGGCCTCGGGGAGCAGTACTTC. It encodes CASSQDPAAGLGEQYF.

CDR3 coding DNA: TGTGCCAGCAGCGCGGGGGTCCAAGAGACCCAGTACTTC. Protein sequence: CASSAGVQETQYF. The chain recombines TRBV7-9 with TRBJ2-5; 7 nucleotides line up with TRBD2. There are 13 residues in the CDR3. Looked up from germline, CDR1 is SEHNR and CDR2 is FQNEAQ (reference sequence). V gave up 5 bases and J gave up 1 base; unmatched junction bases: 1.

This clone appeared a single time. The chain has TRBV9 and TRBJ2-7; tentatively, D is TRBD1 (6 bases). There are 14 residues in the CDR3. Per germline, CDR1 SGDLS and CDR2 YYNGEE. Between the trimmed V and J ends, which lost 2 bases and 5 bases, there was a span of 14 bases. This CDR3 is CASSVHTGMNEQYF. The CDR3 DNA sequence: TGTGCCAGCAGCGTTCATACAGGGATGAACGAGCAGTACTTC.

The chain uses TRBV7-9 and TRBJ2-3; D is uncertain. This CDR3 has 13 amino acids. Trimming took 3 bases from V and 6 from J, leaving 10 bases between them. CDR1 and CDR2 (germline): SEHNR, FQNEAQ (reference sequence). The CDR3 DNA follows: TGTGCCAGCAGCTTGTACCAGTCGGATACGCAGTATTTT. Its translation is CASSLYQSDTQYF.

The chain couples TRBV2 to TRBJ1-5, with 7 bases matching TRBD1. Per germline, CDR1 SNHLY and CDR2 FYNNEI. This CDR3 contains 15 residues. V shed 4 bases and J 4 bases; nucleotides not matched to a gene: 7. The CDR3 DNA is TGTGCCAGCAGTGGTCAGGGGGAGGCGAATCAGCCCCAGCATTTT. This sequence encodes CASSGQGEANQPQHF.

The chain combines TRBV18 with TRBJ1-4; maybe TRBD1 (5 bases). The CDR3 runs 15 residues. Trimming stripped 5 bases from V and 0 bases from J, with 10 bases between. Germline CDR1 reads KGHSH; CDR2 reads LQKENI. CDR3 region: CASSFSTATNEKLFF. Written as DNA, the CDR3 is TGTGCCAGCTCATTTTCGACAGCAACTAATGAAAAACTGTTTTTT. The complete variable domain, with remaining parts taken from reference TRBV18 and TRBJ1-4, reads NAGVMQNPRHLVRRRGQEARLRCSPMKGHSHVYWYRQLPEEGLKFMVYLQKENIIDESGMPKERFSAEFPKEGPSILRIQQVVRGDSAAYFCASSFSTATNEKLFFGSGTQLSVL.

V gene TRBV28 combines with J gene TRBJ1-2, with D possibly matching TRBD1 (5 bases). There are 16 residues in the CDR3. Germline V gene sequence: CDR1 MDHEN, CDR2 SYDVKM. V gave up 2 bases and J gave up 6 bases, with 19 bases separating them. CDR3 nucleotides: TGTGCCAGCAGTTTAACGACAGCGCTGGAAAAGGATGGCTACACCTTC. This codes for CASSLTTALEKDGYTF.

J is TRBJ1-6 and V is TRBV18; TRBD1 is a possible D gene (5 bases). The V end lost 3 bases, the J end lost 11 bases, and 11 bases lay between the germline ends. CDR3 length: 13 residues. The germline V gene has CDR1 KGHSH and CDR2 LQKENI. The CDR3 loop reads CASSPGGNPPLHF. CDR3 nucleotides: TGTGCCAGCTCACCGGGGGGGAATCCACCCCTCCACTTT. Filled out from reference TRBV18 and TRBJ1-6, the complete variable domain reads NAGVMQNPRHLVRRRGQEARLRCSPMKGHSHVYWYRQLPEEGLKFMVYLQKENIIDESGMPKERFSAEFPKEGPSILRIQQVVRGDSAAYFCASSPGGNPPLHFGNGTRLTVT.

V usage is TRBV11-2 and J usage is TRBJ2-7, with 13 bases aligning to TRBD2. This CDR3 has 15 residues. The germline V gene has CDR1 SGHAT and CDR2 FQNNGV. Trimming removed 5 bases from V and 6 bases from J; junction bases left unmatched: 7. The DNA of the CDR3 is TGTGCCAGCAGCGCCGGACTAGCGGGAGTTGGCGAGCAGTACTTC. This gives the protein CASSAGLAGVGEQYF.

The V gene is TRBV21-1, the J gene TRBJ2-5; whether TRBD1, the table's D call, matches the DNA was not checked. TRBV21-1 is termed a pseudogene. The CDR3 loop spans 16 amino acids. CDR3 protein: CASSIGQGPLQETQYF. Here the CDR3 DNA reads TGTGCCAGCAGCATCGGACAGGGTCCCCTCCAAGAGACCCAGTACTTC.